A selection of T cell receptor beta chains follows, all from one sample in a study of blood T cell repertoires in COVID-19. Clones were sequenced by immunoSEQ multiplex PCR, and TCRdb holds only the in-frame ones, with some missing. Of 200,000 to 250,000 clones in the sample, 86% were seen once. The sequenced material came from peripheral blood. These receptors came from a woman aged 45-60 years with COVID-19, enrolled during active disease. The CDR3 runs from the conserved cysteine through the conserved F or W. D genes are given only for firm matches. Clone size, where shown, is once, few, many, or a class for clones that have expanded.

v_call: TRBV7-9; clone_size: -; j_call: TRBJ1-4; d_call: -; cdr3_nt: TGTGCCAGCAGCTTAGTGCAGGGAAGAGAAAAACTGTTTTTT; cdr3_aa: CASSLVQGREKLFF
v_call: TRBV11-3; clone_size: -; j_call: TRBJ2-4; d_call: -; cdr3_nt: TGTGCCAGCAGCGGTCTTGGGCAATCTATTCAGTACTTC; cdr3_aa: CASSGLGQSIQYF
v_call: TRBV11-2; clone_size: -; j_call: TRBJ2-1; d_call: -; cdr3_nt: TGTGCCAGCAGCTTTTCGAATGAGCAGTTCTTC; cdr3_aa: CASSFSNEQFF
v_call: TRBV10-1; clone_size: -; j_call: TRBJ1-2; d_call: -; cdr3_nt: TGCGCCAGCAGTGAGTCTTGGGGGCTCTATGGCTACACCTTC; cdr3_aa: CASSESWGLYGYTF
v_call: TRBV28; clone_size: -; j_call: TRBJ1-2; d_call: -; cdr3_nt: TGTGCCAGCAGTCCACTGGGGCTCATGGGCTACACCTTC; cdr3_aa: CASSPLGLMGYTF
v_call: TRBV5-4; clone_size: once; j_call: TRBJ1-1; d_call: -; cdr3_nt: TGTGCCAGCAGCTTGTTCAGGGGAGCTGAAGCTTTCTTT; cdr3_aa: CASSLFRGAEAFF
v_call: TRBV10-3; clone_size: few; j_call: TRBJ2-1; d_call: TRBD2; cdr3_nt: TGTGCCATCAGGGGCGGGGGGGCCCAGGACAATGAGCAGTTCTTC; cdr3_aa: CAIRGGGAQDNEQFF
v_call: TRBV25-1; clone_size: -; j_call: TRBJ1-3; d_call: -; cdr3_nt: TGTGCCAGCAGTGTCAGCGGGGGGCTATCTGGAAACACCATATATTTT; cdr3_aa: CASSVSGGLSGNTIYF
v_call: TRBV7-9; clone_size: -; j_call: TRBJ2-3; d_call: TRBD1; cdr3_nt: TGTGCCAGCAGCCTCGGACAGGCCGGCGATACGCAGTATTTT; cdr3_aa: CASSLGQAGDTQYF
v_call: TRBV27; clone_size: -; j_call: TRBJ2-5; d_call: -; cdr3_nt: TGTGCCAGCAGTGTACAGGGCCGCCAAGAGACCCAGTACTTC; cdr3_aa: CASSVQGRQETQYF
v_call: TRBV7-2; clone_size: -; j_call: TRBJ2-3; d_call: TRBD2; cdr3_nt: TGTGCCAGCAGCTTCTTAGCGGGGAGGGGCACAGATACGCAGTATTTT; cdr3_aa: CASSFLAGRGTDTQYF
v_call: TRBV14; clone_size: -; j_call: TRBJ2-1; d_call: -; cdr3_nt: TGTGCCAGCAGCCCCCTGGGACAAAGCTCCTACAATGAGCAGTTCTTC; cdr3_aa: CASSPLGQSSYNEQFF
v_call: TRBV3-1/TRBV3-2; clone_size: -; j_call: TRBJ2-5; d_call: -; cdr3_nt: TGTGCCAGCAGCCTGGGAGCTGGGTCGTACTTC; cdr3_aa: CASSLGAGSYF
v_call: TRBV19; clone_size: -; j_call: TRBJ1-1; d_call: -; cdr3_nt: TGTGCCAGTAGTGTGGCGGCGAACACTGAAGCTTTCTTT; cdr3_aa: CASSVAANTEAFF
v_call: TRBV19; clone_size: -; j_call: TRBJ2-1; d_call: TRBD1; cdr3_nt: TGTGCCAGTAGTACACTGGACAGGGGCGCTGGGAATGAGCAGTTCTTC; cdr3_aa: CASSTLDRGAGNEQFF
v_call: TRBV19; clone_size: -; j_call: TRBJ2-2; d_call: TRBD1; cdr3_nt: TGTGCCAGTAGTTGGGGACAGGGGGCGAACACCGGGGAGCTGTTTTTT; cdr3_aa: CASSWGQGANTGELFF
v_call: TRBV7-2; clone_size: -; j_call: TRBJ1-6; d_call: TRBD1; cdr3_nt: TGTGCCAGCAGTCGATCAGGGGGCACGCATTCACCCCTCCACTTT; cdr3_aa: CASSRSGGTHSPLHF
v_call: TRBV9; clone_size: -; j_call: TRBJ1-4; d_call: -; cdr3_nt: TGTGCCAGCAGCGATAGGACAGATGAAAAACTGTTTTTT; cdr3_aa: CASSDRTDEKLFF
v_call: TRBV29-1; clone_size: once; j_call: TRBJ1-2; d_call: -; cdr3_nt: TGCAGCGTTGAAGATCCGGGGGGCTCTGGCTACACCTTC; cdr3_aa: CSVEDPGGSGYTF
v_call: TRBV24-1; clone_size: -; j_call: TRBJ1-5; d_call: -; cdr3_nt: TGTGCCACCAGCAGTAGATCGGGTTTTAGCAATCAGCCCCAGCATTTT; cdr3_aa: CATSSRSGFSNQPQHF
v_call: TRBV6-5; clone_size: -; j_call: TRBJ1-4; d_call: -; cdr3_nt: TGTGCCAGCAGCCTCAGGTCAACTAATGAAAAACTGTTTTTT; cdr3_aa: CASSLRSTNEKLFF
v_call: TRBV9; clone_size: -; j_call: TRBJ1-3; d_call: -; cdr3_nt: TGTGCCAGCAGCGTAACTTCTGGAAACACCATATATTTT; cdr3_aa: CASSVTSGNTIYF
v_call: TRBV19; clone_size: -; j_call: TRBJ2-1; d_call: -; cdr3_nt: TGTGCCAGTAGTATTAGTGGACCGGGGTACAATGAGCAGTTCTTC; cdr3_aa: CASSISGPGYNEQFF
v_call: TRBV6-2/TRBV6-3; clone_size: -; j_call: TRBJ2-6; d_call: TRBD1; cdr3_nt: TGTGCCAGCAGTTACGTTGGCAGGGGGCGAGCCGGGGCCAACGTCCTGACTTTC; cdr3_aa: CASSYVGRGRAGANVLTF
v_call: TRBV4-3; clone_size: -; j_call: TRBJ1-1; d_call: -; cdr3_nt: TGCGCCAGCAGCCAAGAAGGGGGTACGAACACTGAAGCTTTCTTT; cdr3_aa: CASSQEGGTNTEAFF
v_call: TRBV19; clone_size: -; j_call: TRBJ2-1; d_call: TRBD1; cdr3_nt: TGTGCCAGTAGTATATCGGACAGGGGAACGTATGAGCAGTTCTTC; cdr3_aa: CASSISDRGTYEQFF
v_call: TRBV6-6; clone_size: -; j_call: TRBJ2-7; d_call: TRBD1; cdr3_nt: TGTGCCAGCAGTGCATCAGGGGGCTCCTACGAGCAGTACTTC; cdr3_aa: CASSASGGSYEQYF
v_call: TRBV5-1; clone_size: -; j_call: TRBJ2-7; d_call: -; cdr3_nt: TGCGCCAGCAGCCCAGGAAACTCCTACGAGCAGTACTTC; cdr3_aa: CASSPGNSYEQYF
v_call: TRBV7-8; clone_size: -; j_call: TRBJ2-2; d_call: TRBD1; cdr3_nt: TGTGCCAGCAGCTTCCGGACAGGCGGGCATACCGGGGAGCTGTTTTTT; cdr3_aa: CASSFRTGGHTGELFF
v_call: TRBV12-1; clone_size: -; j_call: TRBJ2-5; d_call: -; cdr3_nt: TGTGCCAGCAGCCCCAGGGAAGAGGAGACCCAGTACTTC; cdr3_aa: CASSPREEETQYF
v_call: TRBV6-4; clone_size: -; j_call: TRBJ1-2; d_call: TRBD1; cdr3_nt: TGTGCCAGCAGTGACTCCGGACAGGGGAGTCTTGGCTACACCTTC; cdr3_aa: CASSDSGQGSLGYTF
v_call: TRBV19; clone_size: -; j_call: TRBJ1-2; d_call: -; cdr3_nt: TGTGCCAGTAGTATAGACCCCCGGTTGTATGGCTACACCTTC; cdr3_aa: CASSIDPRLYGYTF
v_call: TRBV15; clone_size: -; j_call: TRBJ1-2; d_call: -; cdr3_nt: TGTGCCACCAGCAGAGAATCCCGGGACATCTATGGCTACACCTTC; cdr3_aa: CATSRESRDIYGYTF
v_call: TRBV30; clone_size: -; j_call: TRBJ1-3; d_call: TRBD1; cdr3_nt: TGTGCCTGGAGTCCAGGACAGGGCAAAGTTGGAAACACCATATATTTT; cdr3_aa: CAWSPGQGKVGNTIYF
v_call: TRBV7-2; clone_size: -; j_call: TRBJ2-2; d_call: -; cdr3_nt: TGTGCCAGCACCCCCGTGGCGGCCGGGGAGCTGTTTTTT; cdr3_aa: CASTPVAAGELFF
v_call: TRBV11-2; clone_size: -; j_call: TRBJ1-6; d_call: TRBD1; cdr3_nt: TGTGCCAGCAGCCTTGGGACAGGGGGTGGATCACCCCTCCACTTT; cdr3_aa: CASSLGTGGGSPLHF
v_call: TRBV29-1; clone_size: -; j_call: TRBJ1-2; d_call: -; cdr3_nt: TGCAGCGTTGAAGAGACAAGAAATTATGGCTACACCTTC; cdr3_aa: CSVEETRNYGYTF
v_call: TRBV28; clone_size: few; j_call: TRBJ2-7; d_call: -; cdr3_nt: TGTGCCAGCAGTCTAGGGGCGGCGGGATGGGAGCAGTACTTC; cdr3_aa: CASSLGAAGWEQYF
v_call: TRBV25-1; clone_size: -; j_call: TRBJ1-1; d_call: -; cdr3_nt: TGTGCCAGCAGTGAGAGTCGTTGGTCACAGGGAGCCACTGAAGCTTTCTTT; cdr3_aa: CASSESRWSQGATEAFF
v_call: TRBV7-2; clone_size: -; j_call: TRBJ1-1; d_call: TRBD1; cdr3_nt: TGTGCCAGCAGCCAGCAGGGGGTGGGCACTGAAGCTTTCTTT; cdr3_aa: CASSQQGVGTEAFF
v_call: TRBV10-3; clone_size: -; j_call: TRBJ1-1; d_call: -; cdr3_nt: TGTGCCATCAGTGCAGGGCGGGGTACTGAAGCTTTCTTT; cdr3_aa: CAISAGRGTEAFF